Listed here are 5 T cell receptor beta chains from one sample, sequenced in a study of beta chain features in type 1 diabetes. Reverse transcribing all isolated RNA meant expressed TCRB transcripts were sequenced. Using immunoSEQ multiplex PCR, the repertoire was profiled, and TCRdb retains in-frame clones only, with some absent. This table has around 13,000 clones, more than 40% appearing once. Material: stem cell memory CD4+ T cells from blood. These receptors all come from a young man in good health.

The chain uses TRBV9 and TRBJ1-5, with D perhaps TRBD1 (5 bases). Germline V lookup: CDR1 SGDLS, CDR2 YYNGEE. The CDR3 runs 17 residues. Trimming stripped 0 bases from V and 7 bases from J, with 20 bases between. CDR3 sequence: CASSVEAGKNSGQPQHF. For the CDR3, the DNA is TGTGCCAGCAGCGTAGAGGCAGGGAAAAATTCTGGACAGCCCCAGCATTTT.

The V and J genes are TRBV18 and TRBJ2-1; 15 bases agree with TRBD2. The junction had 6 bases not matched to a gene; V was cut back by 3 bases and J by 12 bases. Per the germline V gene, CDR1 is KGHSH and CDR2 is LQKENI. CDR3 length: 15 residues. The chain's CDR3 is CASSPEGLAGGRQFF. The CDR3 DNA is TGTGCCAGCTCACCGGAAGGACTAGCGGGGGGGCGGCAGTTCTTC.

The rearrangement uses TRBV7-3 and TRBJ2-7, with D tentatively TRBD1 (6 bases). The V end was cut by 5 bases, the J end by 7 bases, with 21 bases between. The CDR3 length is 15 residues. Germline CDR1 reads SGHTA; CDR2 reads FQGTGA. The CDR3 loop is CASSARQGSTGEQYF. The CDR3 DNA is TGTGCCAGCAGCGCCCGGCAGGGGTCAACGGGAGAGCAGTACTTC.

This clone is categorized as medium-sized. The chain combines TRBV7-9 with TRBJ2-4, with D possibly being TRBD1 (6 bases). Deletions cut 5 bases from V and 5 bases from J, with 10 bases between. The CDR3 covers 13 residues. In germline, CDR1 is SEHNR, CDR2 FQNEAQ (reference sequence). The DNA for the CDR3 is TGTGCCAGCAGCGCGAGGACAGAAAACATTCAGTACTTC. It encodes CASSARTENIQYF.

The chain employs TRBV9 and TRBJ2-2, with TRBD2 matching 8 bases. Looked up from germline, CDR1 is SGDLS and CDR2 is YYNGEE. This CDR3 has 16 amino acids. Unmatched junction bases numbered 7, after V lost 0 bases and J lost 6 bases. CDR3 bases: TGTGCCAGCAGCGTAGCGGGGCGGGGGGCGTCCGGGGAGCTGTTTTTT. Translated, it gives CASSVAGRGASGELFF.